The 27 T cell receptor beta chains presented below share a single source sample, sequenced in a study of tissue T cells after allogeneic stem cell transplantation. The table came from immunoSEQ multiplex PCR; TCRdb's copy has only in-frame clones and leaves some out. The table lists several thousand clones, approximately 50% of them singletons, with under 8% in the top ten. The sample's time point: mouse harvest day 7 after allogeneic transplant. Tail vein injection delivered 10^7 T-cell-depleted bone marrow cells and 10^6 splenic CD5+ T cells. The sequenced sample was gut tissue. Every receptor here comes from a female BALB/c mouse given C57BL/6 T cells with graft-versus-host disease after an allogeneic hematopoietic cell transplant.

Turning to this clone: These gene names are mouse names. The read falls 1 residue short of the CDR3 end, and the missing part is taken from the germline J gene. The V gene is TRBV26, the J gene TRBJ1-4; D gene unclear. V dropped 2 bases and J dropped 0 bases, with 4 bases sitting between them. The germline V gene encodes CDR1 KGHPV and CDR2 FQNQEV (reference sequence). The CDR3 is made up of 14 amino acids. The part of the CDR3 DNA that was read is TGTGCCAGCAGTCTGCAATTTTCCAACGAAAGATTATTT. It specifies CASSLQFSNERLF. The CDR3 reads in full as CASSLQFSNERLFF.

About this clone itself: Here the gene names and germline are mouse. Read coverage stops 1 residue before the CDR3 terminus; the germline J gene supplies the remainder. The V gene is TRBV13-3, the J gene TRBJ2-3; possibly TRBD1 for D (6 bases). V was pared by 4 bases and J by 0 bases, with 12 bases between. CDR3 length: 15 residues. Germline V lookup: CDR1 NNHDY, CDR2 SYVADS. The part of the CDR3 DNA that was read is TGTGCCAGCAGTCCCGGGACAACTAGTGCAGAAACGCTGTAT. Amino acids: CASSPGTTSAETLY. The whole CDR3 reads CASSPGTTSAETLYF.

Of note for this clone: Germline and genes: mouse. The read ends 1 residue before the CDR3 terminus; that terminus is restored from the germline J gene. The rearrangement links TRBV14 to TRBJ2-4, with D possibly TRBD2 on 7 matching bases. The CDR3 runs 15 residues. The ends were cut back, 2 bases at V and 0 bases at J, with 10 bases in the middle. Per germline, CDR1 SGHDT and CDR2 FRDEAV. The CDR3 is CASSLRGASQNTLYF. The CDR3 DNA, read in part, is TGTGCCAGCAGTTTACGGGGGGCAAGTCAAAACACCTTGTAC.

This clone was recorded a few times. Gene names and germline refer to mouse. The read finishes 1 residue shy of the CDR3 end, and the germline J gene is used to complete it. This rearrangement joins TRBV16 to TRBJ2-7, with D possibly being TRBD1 or TRBD2 (5 bases each). The V end lost 4 bases, the J end lost 3 bases, and 13 bases lay between the germline ends. Per germline, CDR1 SGHSA and CDR2 FRNQAP. The CDR3 covers 14 residues. CDR3 sequence: CASSSGTALYEQYF. The DNA read from the CDR3 is TGTGCAAGCAGCTCCGGGACGGCTCTCTATGAACAGTAC.

Regarding this clone: All gene names here are mouse names. The CDR3 is cut off 1 residue early in the read; its end comes from the germline J gene. The rearrangement links TRBV17 to TRBJ1-3; D unresolved. Deletions cut 3 bases from V and 4 bases from J, with 7 bases between. Germline CDR1 is MNHDT and CDR2 is YYDKIL. CDR3 length: 13 amino acids. CDR3 bases read: TGTGCTAGCAGTAGGGTGCCGGGAAATACGCTCTAT. Its translation: CASSRVPGNTLY. The whole CDR3 protein reads CASSRVPGNTLYF.

This clone was observed a few times. The gene names here belong to mouse. The DNA read from the CDR3 is TGTGCCAGCAGCTCGACTGGGAGCTCCTATGAACAGTAC. This encodes CASSSTGSSYEQY. The whole CDR3 region reads CASSSTGSSYEQYF. The chain couples TRBV3 to TRBJ2-7, with 7 bases lining up with TRBD2. The read terminates 1 residue before the CDR3 end, so the remaining end is supplied by the germline J gene. Germline loops: CDR1 SNHLY, CDR2 FYNGKV (reference sequence). Trimming cost V 4 bases and J 0 bases; bases outside gene matches: 3. The CDR3 is 14 residues long.

This clone turned up a few times. Gene names and germline match the mouse. The CDR3 end is not reached by the read, which stops 1 residue before it; the germline J gene fills it in. J is TRBJ2-4 and V is TRBV19, with 8 bases fitting TRBD2. The trim removed 2 bases at V and 1 base at J, leaving 3 bases unmatched. Germline-derived CDR1 and CDR2 are FNHDT and SITEND (reference sequence). The CDR3 totals 15 residues. Incomplete CDR3 DNA: TGTGCCAGCAGTATCTGGGGGGCGGGTCAAAACACCTTGTAC. It is translated as CASSIWGAGQNTLY. The whole CDR3 protein reads CASSIWGAGQNTLYF.

Notes on this clone: The genes and germline here are from mouse. The observed sequence ends 1 residue before the CDR3 terminus, with the missing tail filled in from the germline J gene. The rearrangement links TRBV26 to TRBJ1-1; no definite D call. This CDR3 contains 12 residues. CDR1 and CDR2 (germline): KGHPV, FQNQEV (reference sequence). V shed 0 bases and J shed 11 bases, with 10 bases lying between them. CDR3 DNA, as far as it was read: TGTGCCAGCAGTCTGTCGACGGGTAAGGTCTTC. Encoded protein: CASSLSTGKVF. The whole CDR3 is CASSLSTGKVFF.

This clone was observed once. Here the gene names and germline are mouse. The CDR3 end falls 1 residue outside the read, so it is completed with the germline J gene. V gene TRBV19 combines with J gene TRBJ2-1; 9 nucleotides align to TRBD2. J lost 3 bases, V lost 7 bases, and 2 bases had no gene match. This CDR3 is 13 amino acids long. Germline lookup yields CDR1 FNHDT and CDR2 SITEND (reference sequence). The DNA read from the CDR3 is TGTGCCAGCGGGACTGGGATCTATGCTGAGCAGTTC. Its translation: CASGTGIYAEQF. The full CDR3 reads CASGTGIYAEQFF. The whole variable domain, remainder taken from reference TRBV19 and TRBJ2-1, is GGIITQTPKFLIGQEGQKLTLKCQQNFNHDTMYWYRQDSGKGLRLIYYSITENDLQKGDLSEGYDASREKKSSFSLTVTSAQKNEMAVFLCASGTGIYAEQFFGPGTRLTVL.

Remarks on this clone: Gene names are mouse gene names. The DNA ends 1 residue before the CDR3 does, and the rest of the CDR3 is filled in from the germline J gene. The V call is TRBV26, the J call TRBJ2-3; D is possibly TRBD2 (5 bases). CDR3 size: 13 residues. Germline V CDR1 and CDR2: KGHPV, FQNQEV (reference sequence). Trimming stripped 4 bases from V and 2 bases from J, with 7 bases between. The covered CDR3 bases are TGTGCCAGCAGTCCCGGACTTGCAGAAACGCTGTAT. Its translation: CASSPGLAETLY. The full CDR3 is CASSPGLAETLYF. Based on the CDR3 plus reference TRBV26 and TRBJ2-3, the full variable domain is NSKVIQTPRYLVKGQGQKAKMRCIPEKGHPVVFWYQQNKNNEFKFLINFQNQEVLQQIDMTEKRFSAECPSNSPCSLEIQSSEAGDSALYLCASSPGLAETLYFGSGTRLTVL.

This clone was counted a few times. Gene labels here are mouse ones. The DNA ends 1 residue before the CDR3 does, and the rest of the CDR3 is filled in from the germline J gene. The chain combines TRBV26 with TRBJ2-2; TRBD1 is a possible D gene (6 bases). Germline assignment: CDR1 KGHPV and CDR2 FQNQEV (reference sequence). The germline V and J ends were trimmed by 4 bases and 0 bases, with 9 bases remaining between them. This CDR3 is 15 amino acids long. CDR3 region: CASSPGQANTGQLYF. CDR3 DNA (partial): TGTGCCAGCAGTCCGGGACAAGCAAACACCGGGCAGCTCTAC.

A few counts support this clone. Mouse gene names and germline throughout. The missing CDR3 end, 1 residue past where the read stops, is filled in from the germline J gene. This rearrangement joins TRBV13-2 to TRBJ1-5, with D unresolved. V was shortened by 0 bases and J by 1 base, with 2 bases between the two germline ends. This CDR3 has 13 amino acids. Germline V gene lookup returns CDR1 NNHNN and CDR2 SYGAGS (reference sequence). CDR3 bases read: TGTGCCAGCGGTGATGGCAACAACCAGGCTCCGCTT. Amino acids: CASGDGNNQAPL. The full CDR3 protein is CASGDGNNQAPLF.

As to this clone: The genes and germline here are from mouse. The CDR3 goes on 1 residue after the read ends, and that part is filled in from the germline J gene. The chain employs TRBV26 and TRBJ2-2, with 12 bases identical to TRBD2. The CDR3 covers 16 residues. In germline, CDR1 is KGHPV, CDR2 FQNQEV (reference sequence). Trimming cost V 4 bases and J 3 bases; bases outside gene matches: 3. Partial CDR3 DNA: TGTGCCAGCAGTCCGACTGGGGGGGCGGACACCGGGCAGCTCTAC. This translates into CASSPTGGADTGQLY. From start to end, the CDR3 is CASSPTGGADTGQLYF.

As regards this clone: Gene names are mouse gene names. The CDR3 end is not reached by the read, which stops 1 residue before it; the germline J gene fills it in. This sequence joins TRBV24 and TRBJ2-5; TRBD2 matches at 10 bases. Trimming removed 3 bases from V and 6 bases from J; junction bases left unmatched: 6. CDR1 KGHTA and CDR2 FRNEEI come from the germline V gene. The CDR3 contains 15 residues. The CDR3 reads CASSLTGGGRDTQYF. The CDR3 DNA, read in part, is TGTGCCAGCAGTCTAACTGGGGGGGGGAGGGACACCCAGTAC.

With respect to this clone: Gene labels here are mouse ones. The DNA ends 1 residue before the CDR3 does, and the rest of the CDR3 is filled in from the germline J gene. The rearrangement links TRBV3 to TRBJ1-2; D uncertain. The CDR3 runs to 14 residues. V dropped 2 bases and J dropped 0 bases, with 7 bases sitting between them. The germline V gene has CDR1 SNHLY and CDR2 FYNGKV (reference sequence). The CDR3 loop reads CASSLTQTNSDYTF. CDR3 DNA (partial): TGTGCCAGCAGCTTAACACAGACAAACTCCGACTACACC.

In regard to this clone: Gene and germline names: mouse. The sequenced fragment ends 1 residue before the CDR3 boundary, so the rest is inferred from the germline J gene. The genes are TRBV12-1 and TRBJ2-3; tentative D call: TRBD1 (6 bases). V was shortened by 3 bases and J by 3 bases, with 9 bases between the two germline ends. This CDR3 is 13 amino acids long. CDR1 SGHSN and CDR2 HYEKVE come from the germline V gene. The part of the CDR3 DNA that was read is TGTGCCAGCTCTTCCGGGACAGCAGAAACGCTGTAT. It is translated as CASSSGTAETLY. The whole CDR3 protein reads CASSSGTAETLYF.

Turning to this clone: Genes and germline are mouse. With the read ending 1 residue before the CDR3 end, the germline J gene is used to fill in that end. This chain uses TRBV16 with TRBJ2-1, with D perhaps matching TRBD1 or TRBD2 (6 bases each). Trimming removed 5 bases at V and 3 bases at J, with 14 bases between. The germline CDR1 and CDR2 sequences are SGHSA and FRNQAP. The CDR3 extends over 15 amino acids. This CDR3 reads CASSLREGGYAEQFF. CDR3 DNA, as far as it was read: TGTGCAAGCAGCCTCCGCGAGGGGGGCTATGCTGAGCAGTTC.

This clone was seen a few times. The germline and genes are mouse ones. The CDR3 extends 1 residue past the end of the read, so its final part is completed from the germline J gene. V usage is TRBV16 and J usage is TRBJ2-7; TRBD2 agrees at 8 bases. CDR3 length: 14 residues. Germline V gene sequence: CDR1 SGHSA, CDR2 FRNQAP. Trimming cost V 0 bases and J 2 bases; bases outside gene matches: 0. The CDR3 loop is CASSLDWGAYEQYF. The sequenced CDR3 bases are TGTGCAAGCAGCTTAGACTGGGGGGCCTATGAACAGTAC.

Of note for this clone: Germline and genes here are mouse. The CDR3 end lies 1 residue beyond the end of the read and is filled in from the germline J gene. The chain has TRBV5 and TRBJ2-3, with no clear D. The V and J ends lost 4 bases and 0 bases respectively, with 11 bases between them. The CDR3 spans 15 residues. Germline V lookup: CDR1 LGHNA, CDR2 YNLKQL (reference sequence). CDR3 bases read: TGTGCCAGCAGCCCCCGCCAGGCTAGTGCAGAAACGCTGTAT. Protein sequence: CASSPRQASAETLY. The entire CDR3 protein is CASSPRQASAETLYF.

Points on this clone: The genes and germline here are from mouse. The missing CDR3 end, 1 residue past where the read stops, is filled in from the germline J gene. This CDR3 is also generated by other DNA sequences in the sample. The chain links TRBV26 to TRBJ1-4; the D is unclear. The CDR3 covers 11 residues. Trimming removed 6 bases from V and 2 bases from J, with 1 base in between. Germline CDR1 KGHPV, CDR2 FQNQEV (reference sequence). CDR3 DNA (partial): TGTGCCAGCAGCTCCAACGAAAGATTATTT. Translating gives CASSSNERLF. The whole CDR3 region reads CASSSNERLFF. The full variable domain, rest sourced from reference TRBV26 and TRBJ1-4, is NSKVIQTPRYLVKGQGQKAKMRCIPEKGHPVVFWYQQNKNNEFKFLINFQNQEVLQQIDMTEKRFSAECPSNSPCSLEIQSSEAGDSALYLCASSSNERLFFGHGTKLSVL.

In its sample, this clone was seen a few times. The gene names here belong to mouse. The CDR3 extends 1 residue past the end of the read, so its final part is completed from the germline J gene. The chain couples TRBV26 to TRBJ1-4; no firm D call. This CDR3 is 13 amino acids long. The germline V and J ends were trimmed by 2 bases and 4 bases, with 5 bases remaining between them. Germline lookup yields CDR1 KGHPV and CDR2 FQNQEV (reference sequence). CDR3 loop: CASSLNGNERLFF. The part of the CDR3 DNA that was read is TGTGCCAGCAGTCTGAACGGCAACGAAAGATTATTT.

This clone appeared a few times. Mouse gene names and germline throughout. The read stops 1 residue short of the end of the CDR3; the missing end is completed from the germline J gene. This chain joins TRBV16 and TRBJ1-1; D perhaps matches TRBD1 (6 bases). Trimming removed 4 bases from V and 8 bases from J, with 11 bases in between. The CDR3 sequence is 12 residues long. Germline CDR1 reads SGHSA; CDR2 reads FRNQAP. The sequenced CDR3 bases are TGTGCAAGCAGCTCGGGACACCGGGAAGTCTTC. Translation: CASSSGHREVF. The whole CDR3 protein reads CASSSGHREVFF.

This clone showed up just once. Gene names denote mouse genes. The read terminates 1 residue ahead of where the CDR3 ends, so the germline J gene completes it. The rearrangement links TRBV23 to TRBJ2-5; the table's D call, TRBD2, was not checked against the DNA. Germline V lookup: CDR1 KGHTA, CDR2 FQNQQP. The CDR3 totals 16 residues. CDR3 sequence reads: CSSSQSTGSNQDTQYF. The part of the CDR3 DNA that was read is TGCTCCAGCAGTCAATCAACTGGGAGTAACCAAGACACCCAGTAC. Full variable domain (outside the CDR3, taken from reference TRBV23 and TRBJ2-5): DAAVTQKPRYLIKMKGQEAEMKCIPEKGHTAVFWYQQKQSKELKFLIYFQNQQPLDQIDMVKERFSAVCPSSSLCSLGIRTCEAEDSALYLCSSSQSTGSNQDTQYFGPGTRLLVL.

On this clone: Germline and genes: mouse. The CDR3 is cut off 1 residue early in the read; its end comes from the germline J gene. This chain links TRBV3 with TRBJ1-1; TRBD1 matches at 10 bases. Trimming removed 5 bases from V and 8 bases from J; junction bases left unmatched: 5. This CDR3 has 13 residues. The germline gives CDR1 SNHLY, CDR2 FYNGKV (reference sequence). The CDR3 reads CASSLPGQGEVFF. CDR3 DNA, as far as it was read: TGTGCCAGCAGCCTCCCGGGACAGGGGGAAGTCTTC.

Sample share makes this clone large. The gene names here belong to mouse. The CDR3 goes on 1 residue after the read ends, and that part is filled in from the germline J gene. This sequence joins TRBV13-1 and TRBJ2-7; 8 bases map to TRBD2. Germline loops: CDR1 NSHNY, CDR2 SYGAGN. The CDR3 extends over 14 amino acids. J lost 4 bases, V lost 3 bases, and 6 bases had no gene match. This chain's CDR3 is CASSGGTGPYEQYF. The sequenced CDR3 bases are TGTGCCAGCAGTGGCGGGACTGGTCCTTATGAACAGTAC.

This clone was detected a few times. The gene names given are mouse names. The read halts 1 residue ahead of the CDR3 end, with the missing end drawn from the germline J gene. The chain joins TRBV13-2 to TRBJ1-3, with D perhaps TRBD1 (6 bases). This CDR3 is 14 amino acids long. Germline-derived CDR1 and CDR2 are NNHNN and SYGAGS (reference sequence). V was shortened by 3 bases and J by 2 bases, with 9 bases between the two germline ends. The CDR3 spells CASGVQGAGNTLYF. The CDR3 DNA, read in part, is TGTGCCAGCGGTGTACAGGGAGCTGGAAATACGCTCTAT.

To note about this clone: Mouse gene names and germline throughout. The read terminates 1 residue before the CDR3 end, so the remaining end is supplied by the germline J gene. The gene calls are TRBV1 and TRBJ2-7; TRBD1 aligns across 11 bases. There are 14 residues in the CDR3. From germline, CDR1 is NSQYPW and CDR2 LRSPGD (reference sequence). Germline trimming cut 4 bases from V and 6 bases from J; bases unmatched to any gene: 5. This CDR3 is CTCSGRDRGVEQYF. Incomplete CDR3 DNA: TGCACCTGCAGTGGCCGGGACAGGGGGGTTGAACAGTAC.